This T cell receptor (beta chain) is drawn from a study of blood T cells in healthy people across ages. Per-sample PBMC isolation yielded at least 6.5 million cells. Primed by a sample-barcoded 5' primer and a J-beta primer mix, a second PCR proceeded for 7 to 11 cycles. Using its own MiXCR run on the 5' RACE reads, TCRdb lists one record per CDR3 protein. This table holds fewer than 650,000 distinct CDR3 sequences, over 25% found once. Looked up from germline, CDR1 is SEHNR and CDR2 is FQNEAQ (reference sequence). The V gene lost 5 bases and the J gene lost 4 bases, with 18 bases spanning the gap. The CDR3 runs 16 residues. These data were also reused for a study on T cells of mothers and their children. From that paper: Slightly, though not significantly, more overlap was seen in related than in unrelated mother-child pairs.

The chain recombines TRBV7-9 with TRBJ2-1, with D possibly being TRBD2 (6 bases). Sequencing was performed on blood. The TCR was taken from a boy aged 2-15 years in good health. This CDR3 reads CASSPLMSGVYNEQFF. CDR3 coding DNA: TGTGCCAGCAGCCCCCTAATGTCGGGAGTGTACAATGAGCAGTTCTTC. The variable domain in full, with the rest retrieved from reference TRBV7-9 and TRBJ2-1, is DTGVSQNPRHKITKRGQNVTFRCDPISEHNRLYWYRQTLGQGPEFLTYFQNEAQLEKSRLLSDRFSAERPKGSFSTLEIQRTEQGDSAMYLCASSPLMSGVYNEQFFGPGTRLTVL.